Listed below are T cell receptor beta chains from one sample, sequenced in a study of tissue T cells after allogeneic stem cell transplantation. Sequencing used immunoSEQ multiplex PCR; TCRdb keeps in-frame clones, though not all of them. The table lists some 2,500 clones, 70% to 85% of them singletons. The material sequenced was colon tissue, taken at autopsy. The receptors come from a male patient older than 55 with steroid-refractory graft-versus-host disease after an allogeneic stem cell transplant. The T cells may come from the graft donor. Both conserved end residues are part of each CDR3. Each record gives: clone size, D gene, J gene, V gene, CDR3 length, CDR3 DNA, CDR3 protein. A D gene is named only where the DNA matches it firmly. Clone size appears in some rows only: once, few, many, or a class for an expanded clone.

>NA|NA|TRBJ1-1|TRBV28|14
TGTGCCAGCAGTTTATCCCAAGGGAACACTGAAGCTTTCTTT
CASSLSQGNTEAFF
>NA|NA|TRBJ2-2|TRBV7-2|14
TGTGCCAGCAGCTTAGCGGCGGGTCCCGGGGAGCTGTTTTTT
CASSLAAGPGELFF
>few|NA|TRBJ2-2|TRBV4-3|15
TGCGCCAGCAGCCAAGCCCCTAGCGATCCCGGGGAGCTGTTTTTT
CASSQAPSDPGELFF
>NA|NA|TRBJ2-5|TRBV6-5|14
TGTGCCAGCAGCCAGAGGAGGGGGCTGGAGACCCAGTACTTC
CASSQRRGLETQYF
>NA|TRBD1|TRBJ2-7|TRBV19|13
TGTGCCAGTACCTTCACAGGGGCCTACGAGCAGTACTTC
CASTFTGAYEQYF
>NA|TRBD1|TRBJ1-6|TRBV10-2|17
TGCGCCAGCAGTGACCAAGCTTTGACAGGGGGCGATTCACCCCTCCACTTT
CASSDQALTGGDSPLHF
>large|TRBD1|TRBJ2-2|TRBV14|14
TGTGCCAGCAGCCAAGTAACAGGGGGCGGGGAGCTGTTTTTT
CASSQVTGGGELFF
>NA|NA|TRBJ2-7|TRBV5-1|14
TGCGCCAGCAGCTTGGGCGTCAGCTCCTACGAGCAGTACTTC
CASSLGVSSYEQYF
>NA|NA|TRBJ1-2|TRBV30|13
TGTGCCTGGAGTTCGAGGGCAGGCTATGGCTACACCTTC
CAWSSRAGYGYTF
>NA|NA|TRBJ1-5|TRBV11-2|15
TGTGCCAGCAGCTTGAGCAGGGATAGCAATCAGCCCCAGCATTTT
CASSLSRDSNQPQHF
>NA|TRBD2|TRBJ2-7|TRBV30|14
TGTGCCTGGAGTGTTCGCGGGGGGGCAAACGAGCAGTACTTC
CAWSVRGGANEQYF
>NA|NA|TRBJ2-2|TRBV21-1|16
TGTGCCAGCAGCAAAGAGGGGGGTCCCAACACCGGGGAGCTGTTTTTT
CASSKEGGPNTGELFF
>NA|TRBD1|TRBJ2-3|TRBV4-3|18
TGCGCCAGCAGCCAAGAGGCCCCGACAGGGGTTTCCACAGATACGCAGTATTTT
CASSQEAPTGVSTDTQYF
>NA|TRBD1|TRBJ1-3|TRBV28|17
TGTGCCAGCAGCCACTCACCGGGACAGGGCTCTGGAAACACCATATATTTT
CASSHSPGQGSGNTIYF
>NA|TRBD1|TRBJ1-6|TRBV10-3|14
TGTGCCATCAGTGACGACAGGGGGCGTACACCCCTCCACTTT
CAISDDRGRTPLHF
>NA|TRBD2|TRBJ2-7|TRBV6-5|15
TGTGCCAGCAGACCCGGGGGTAGCGGGGTCCGTGAGCAGTACTTC
CASRPGGSGVREQYF
>few|NA|TRBJ1-1|TRBV15|13
TGTGCCACCAGCAGAGACGCTAACACTGAAGCTTTCTTT
CATSRDANTEAFF
>large|NA|TRBJ2-5|TRBV7-9|15
TGTGCCAGCAGCCCGTCTACTAGTAGGGTAGAGACCCAGTACTTC
CASSPSTSRVETQYF
>NA|NA|TRBJ1-1|TRBV4-3|14
TGCGCCAGCAGCCAAAGCGGATTTTTCACTGAAGCTTTCTTT
CASSQSGFFTEAFF
>NA|NA|TRBJ2-1|TRBV6-2/TRBV6-3|16
TGTGCCAGCAGTTCCCCACGCGGGGCCTTATACAATGAGCAGTTCTTC
CASSSPRGALYNEQFF
>NA|NA|TRBJ1-1|TRBV20-1|11
TGCAGTGCAAGCGCGGACACTGAAGCTTTCTTT
CSASADTEAFF
>NA|NA|TRBJ1-2|TRBV28|17
TGTGCCAGCAGTTTGGTCTCCGGGATGCAGGTGCGCTATGGCTACACCTTC
CASSLVSGMQVRYGYTF
>few|NA|TRBJ1-2|TRBV24-1|15
TGTGCCACCAGTGATCCTCGGACAGCTAACTATGGCTACACCTTC
CATSDPRTANYGYTF
>few|TRBD2|TRBJ2-1|TRBV18|16
TGTGCCAGCTCACCGACGGGGACTAGCGGATACAATGAGCAGTTCTTC
CASSPTGTSGYNEQFF
>NA|NA|TRBJ1-1|TRBV30|12
TGTGCCTGGAGTGCCTCAGTGAGTCAAGCTTTCTTT
CAWSASVSQAFF
>NA|NA|TRBJ2-2|TRBV5-1|14
TGCGCCAGCAGCGTTAACTTAAACACCGGGGAGCTGTTTTTT
CASSVNLNTGELFF
>NA|TRBD1|TRBJ2-2|TRBV18|14
TGTGCCAGCTCACAGGGGGCGCAGGACGGGGAGCTGTTTTTT
CASSQGAQDGELFF
>once|NA|TRBJ1-4|TRBV7-9|14
TGTGCCAGCAGCTTAGCGCCCCTATTTGAAAAACTGTTTTTT
CASSLAPLFEKLFF
>NA|NA|TRBJ1-1|TRBV5-4|13
TGTGCCAGCAGCTTATCCCTTCGACAGGAAGCTTTCTTT
CASSLSLRQEAFF
>NA|NA|TRBJ1-3|TRBV9|16
TGTGCCAGCAGCTTCAGGGAGGGCCCCTCTGGAAACACCATATATTTT
CASSFREGPSGNTIYF
>NA|TRBD2|TRBJ2-7|TRBV7-3|14
TGTGCCAGCAGCCCCGGGGGGGGACCTCTCGAGCAGTACTTC
CASSPGGGPLEQYF
>NA|NA|TRBJ1-2|TRBV7-9|13
TGTGCCAGCAGCTTTGAGGGAAACTATGGCTACACCTTC
CASSFEGNYGYTF
>NA|NA|TRBJ2-5|TRBV6-5|13
TGTGCCAGCAGCCTAGGGATCGAGGAGACCCAGTACTTC
CASSLGIEETQYF
>NA|NA|TRBJ2-1|TRBV2|14
TGTGCCAGGAGGGACCCCGGGGGTTACAATGAGCAGTTCTTC
CARRDPGGYNEQFF
>once|TRBD2|TRBJ2-2|TRBV9|18
TGTGCCAGCAGCGTAGGAATTAGTAGCGGGGGGAACACCGGGGAGCTGTTTTTT
CASSVGISSGGNTGELFF
>once|NA|TRBJ2-7|TRBV6-2/TRBV6-3|17
TGTGCCAGCAGTTACTCGCCCCTGGAGGAAACGGCCTCCGAGCAGTACTTC
CASSYSPLEETASEQYF
>NA|NA|TRBJ1-2|TRBV7-9|14
TGTGCCAGCAGCTTTCGGAGGGTAGCGGGTGGCTACACCTTC
CASSFRRVAGGYTF
>NA|NA|TRBJ2-7|TRBV27|15
TGTGCCAGCAGTTTACAAGTAGGGCCTCGGCGGGAGCAGTACTTC
CASSLQVGPRREQYF
>NA|NA|TRBJ1-4|TRBV19|15
TGTGCCAGTAGTATGACCGACCAGGACGGTGAAAAACTGTTTTTT
CASSMTDQDGEKLFF
>few|TRBD1|TRBJ1-2|TRBV18|13
TGTGCCAGCTCGACACAGGGGATCGAAAGCTACACCTTC
CASSTQGIESYTF
>NA|NA|TRBJ2-7|TRBV7-9|14
TGTGCCAGCAAACCGGGGTCCTCGGGCTACGAGCAGTACTTC
CASKPGSSGYEQYF
>NA|TRBD2|TRBJ2-2|TRBV5-6|15
TGTGCCAGCAGCTCCGGGACTAGCGACACCGGGGAGCTGTTTTTT
CASSSGTSDTGELFF
>NA|NA|TRBJ1-2|TRBV12-3/TRBV12-4|12
TGTGCCAGCAGTACGACAGTATATGGCTACACCTTC
CASSTTVYGYTF